Below are 14 T cell receptor beta chains sequenced from a single sample in a study of T cell changes during pregnancy in multiple sclerosis. The data were produced by immunoSEQ multiplex PCR, yet TCRdb's version contains in-frame clones alone and is incomplete. This sample carries roughly 23,000 clones, under 95% of them seen once, and the ten largest clones take 0.6% to 0.85%. The sample in question was CD4+ T cells from peripheral blood mononuclear cells, obtained in the third trimester of pregnancy. The source is a female donor in good health, enrolled as a control in a pregnancy study.

This sequence joins TRBV4-2 and TRBJ1-1; D is ambiguous. Germline V lookup: CDR1 LGHNA, CDR2 YNFKEQ. CDR3 length: 15 amino acids. V shed 1 base and J shed 1 base, with 10 bases lying between them. CDR3 sequence reads: CASSQATWANTEAFF. In DNA form, the CDR3 reads TGTGCCAGCAGCCAAGCGACATGGGCGAACACTGAAGCTTTCTTT.

The chain couples TRBV19 to TRBJ2-1, with D possibly being TRBD2 (6 bases). Germline values: CDR1 LNHDA, CDR2 SQIVND (reference sequence). This CDR3 has 13 amino acids. V gave up 0 bases and J gave up 12 bases, with 12 bases separating them. For the CDR3, the DNA is TGTGCCAGTAGTATAGAGGGGGGTGTTGGGCAGTTCTTC. Its translation: CASSIEGGVGQFF.

The rearrangement joins TRBV18 to TRBJ1-1; weak D call: TRBD1 (5 bases). CDR1 is KGHSH, CDR2 LQKENI, per germline. The CDR3 covers 14 residues. Trimming took off 5 bases at V and 2 bases at J, with 12 bases between the two ends. The CDR3 protein is CASSVEGLNTEAFF. The DNA for the CDR3 is TGTGCCAGCTCAGTGGAGGGGCTAAACACTGAAGCTTTCTTT.

This clone was found once. J is TRBJ2-5 and V is TRBV30; D may be TRBD2 (5 bases). The ends were cut back, 3 bases at V and 1 base at J, with 6 bases in the middle. Germline CDR1 and CDR2: GTSNPN and SVGIG (reference sequence). The CDR3 has 12 amino acids. The CDR3 DNA reads as TGTGCCTGGAGGGACTTCCAAGAGACCCAGTACTTC. Encoded protein: CAWRDFQETQYF.

In DNA form, the CDR3 reads TGCGCCAGCAGCTTGGAGGGTAAAGCGGGAGTGGAGTTCTTC. This codes for CASSLEGKAGVEFF. The genes are TRBV5-1 and TRBJ2-1; 8 bases agree with TRBD2. CDR3 length: 14 amino acids. Germline V gene lookup returns CDR1 SGHRS and CDR2 YFSETQ. J lost 14 bases, V lost 0 bases, and 10 bases had no gene match.

In this sample, this clone turned up once. This chain connects TRBV2 to TRBJ2-7, with 10 bases that match TRBD1. The length of the CDR3 is 15 residues. CDR1 and CDR2 (germline): SNHLY, FYNNEI. V trimming: 4 bases; J trimming: 6 bases; junction bases outside the gene matches: 9. The CDR3 here is CASSGTGGSFSEQYF. The CDR3 DNA sequence: TGTGCCAGCAGTGGGACAGGGGGTTCGTTCTCCGAGCAGTACTTC.

CDR3 residues: CASSYSDTQYF. CDR3 DNA sequence: TGCGCCAGCAGTTATTCAGATACGCAGTATTTT. This chain links TRBV4-3 with TRBJ2-3; D is undetermined. V was clipped by 6 bases and J by 4 bases, with 5 bases between them. Germline CDR1 LGHNA, CDR2 YSLEER. This CDR3 has 11 residues.

CDR3 nucleotides: TGTGCCAGTTCAAGCGGGAGGGCCGCCCATGAGCAGTTCTTC. It codes for CASSSGRAAHEQFF. This rearrangement joins TRBV19 to TRBJ2-1; 10 positions agree with TRBD2. With V trimmed by 8 bases and J by 8 bases, 9 bases remained unmatched. The CDR3 runs 14 residues. The germline V gene encodes CDR1 LNHDA and CDR2 SQIVND (reference sequence). Looking up the rest from reference TRBV19 and TRBJ2-1 gives the full variable domain: DGGITQSPKYLFRKEGQNVTLSCEQNLNHDAMYWYRQDPGQGLRLIYYSQIVNDFQKGDIAEGYSVSREKKESFPLTVTSAQKNPTAFYLCASSSGRAAHEQFFGPGTRLTVL.

The gene calls are TRBV19 and TRBJ1-1; no reliable D call. The germline V and J ends were trimmed by 7 bases and 0 bases, with 12 bases remaining between them. Germline V CDR1 and CDR2: LNHDA, SQIVND (reference sequence). There are 14 residues in the CDR3. CDR3 sequence (DNA): TGTGCCAGTACCCAGGCTGGGTTGAACACTGAAGCTTTCTTT. This sequence encodes CASTQAGLNTEAFF. Combining the CDR3 with reference TRBV19 and TRBJ1-1 gives the whole variable domain DGGITQSPKYLFRKEGQNVTLSCEQNLNHDAMYWYRQDPGQGLRLIYYSQIVNDFQKGDIAEGYSVSREKKESFPLTVTSAQKNPTAFYLCASTQAGLNTEAFFGQGTRLTVV.

V is TRBV11-2 and J is TRBJ1-1, with D unclear. Germline loops: CDR1 SGHAT, CDR2 FQNNGV. This CDR3 has 16 residues. With 0 bases removed from V and 6 bases from J, the gap between germline ends came to 17 bases. The CDR3 bases are TGTGCCAGCAGCTTAGAGGGTCCCAACAGTCTCGCTGAAGCTTTCTTT. Translation: CASSLEGPNSLAEAFF. Full variable domain (missing parts from reference TRBV11-2 and TRBJ1-1): EAGVAQSPRYKIIEKRQSVAFWCNPISGHATLYWYQQILGQGPKLLIQFQNNGVVDDSQLPKDRFSAERLKGVDSTLKIQPAKLEDSAVYLCASSLEGPNSLAEAFFGQGTRLTVV.

V usage is TRBV28 and J usage is TRBJ1-1; no clear D. In germline, CDR1 is MDHEN, CDR2 SYDVKM. This CDR3 comprises 12 residues. Trimming removed 11 bases from V and 4 bases from J, with 14 bases in between. The CDR3 bases are TGTGCCGCCCAAACGGGGAGCACTGAAGCTTTCTTT. It is translated as CAAQTGSTEAFF.

V is TRBV9 and J is TRBJ1-6; 11 nucleotides line up with TRBD1. Trimming at V came to 5 bases and at J to 8 bases, leaving 6 bases not matched to a gene. CDR1 and CDR2 from the germline V gene are SGDLS and YYNGEE. CDR3 length: 15 residues. For the CDR3, the DNA is TGTGCCAGCAGTAAATGGGACAGGGGGGATTCACCCCTCCACTTT. It encodes CASSKWDRGDSPLHF.

The chain employs TRBV9 and TRBJ2-3, with 8 bases aligning to TRBD2. Germline CDR1 reads SGDLS; CDR2 reads YYNGEE. V shed 4 bases, J shed 3 bases, and the junction held 7 bases outside the gene matches. There are 15 residues in the CDR3. The CDR3 here is CASSSLGGGTDTQYF. In nucleotides, the CDR3 is TGTGCCAGCAGCTCCCTCGGGGGGGGGACAGATACGCAGTATTTT.

The chain uses TRBV7-2 and TRBJ1-6; possible D gene TRBD1, 6 bases. The CDR3 has 17 residues. The V gene lost 5 bases and the J gene lost 7 bases, with 21 bases spanning the gap. The germline V gene has CDR1 SGHTA and CDR2 FQGNSA. CDR3 sequence reads: CASSTPPGNRVNSPLHF. The CDR3 nucleotides are TGTGCCAGCAGCACACCGCCCGGGAACAGGGTGAATTCACCCCTCCACTTT.